The 13 T cell receptor beta chains in this list originate from one sample, sequenced in a study of control samples from healthy donors and cancer patients. The protocol was immunoSEQ multiplex PCR, while the TCRdb copy is restricted to in-frame clones and leaves out a portion. The sample contains some 140,000 clones, roughly 90% of which appear only once. Sequenced material: blood. The receptor source for this set is a man between 25 and 39 years old in good health.

This rearrangement joins TRBV7-9 to TRBJ2-1, with a tentative D call TRBD2 (6 bases). Germline V gene lookup returns CDR1 SEHNR and CDR2 FQNEAQ (reference sequence). V was shortened by 1 base and J by 9 bases, with 7 bases between the two germline ends. The CDR3 length is 12 residues. The CDR3: CASSLVGGEQFF. In DNA form, the CDR3 reads TGTGCCAGCAGCTTAGTGGGAGGTGAGCAGTTCTTC. Supplemented by reference TRBV7-9 and TRBJ2-1, the full variable domain reads DTGVSQNPRHKITKRGQNVTFRCDPISEHNRLYWYRQTLGQGPEFLTYFQNEAQLEKSRLLSDRFSAERPKGSFSTLEIQRTEQGDSAMYLCASSLVGGEQFFGPGTRLTVL.

This chain joins TRBV5-1 and TRBJ1-2; 8 bases map to TRBD1. The CDR3 is 16 amino acids. CDR1 and CDR2 from the germline V gene are SGHRS and YFSETQ. The junction had 10 bases not matched to a gene; V was cut back by 0 bases and J by 6 bases. In nucleotides, the CDR3 is TGCGCCAGCAGCTTGGCCGTCGGACAGGGATTGAATGGCTACACCTTC. Residues: CASSLAVGQGLNGYTF.

The chain combines TRBV7-9 with TRBJ2-5; weak D call: TRBD1 (6 bases). Germline values: CDR1 SEHNR, CDR2 FQNEAQ (reference sequence). V was trimmed by 4 bases and J by 1 base, leaving 10 bases between them. CDR3 length: 14 residues. The chain's CDR3 is CASSSRDTQETQYF. The DNA of the CDR3 is TGTGCCAGCAGCTCTAGGGACACCCAAGAGACCCAGTACTTC.

This clone was counted a single time. V gene TRBV6-2 or TRBV6-3 combines with J gene TRBJ2-7, with 12 bases matching TRBD2. Unmatched junction bases numbered 5, after V lost 4 bases and J lost 1 base. This CDR3 region has 16 residues. Germline V gives CDR1 MNHEY, CDR2 SVGEGT. The CDR3: CASSSPLAGGSYEQYF. The CDR3 DNA sequence: TGTGCCAGCAGTTCTCCCCTAGCGGGAGGGTCCTACGAGCAGTACTTC.

J is TRBJ2-3 and V is TRBV9; 10 bases match TRBD1. The CDR3 runs 15 residues. J lost 3 bases, V lost 0 bases, and 1 base had no gene match. Germline CDR1 reads SGDLS; CDR2 reads YYNGEE. CDR3 region: CASSVEDRGTDTQYF. CDR3 sequence (DNA): TGTGCCAGCAGCGTAGAGGACAGGGGGACAGATACGCAGTATTTT.

The V and J genes are TRBV3-1 (or the pseudogene TRBV3-2) and TRBJ2-3, with D uncertain. The V gene lost 3 bases and the J gene lost 2 bases, with 12 bases spanning the gap. The CDR3 runs 15 residues. CDR1 and CDR2 from the germline V gene are LGHDT and YNNKEL (reference sequence). CDR3 DNA: TGTGCCAGCAGCCACCGGTCCGGGCCCACAGATACGCAGTATTTT. This gives the protein CASSHRSGPTDTQYF.

The J gene is TRBJ1-2, the V gene TRBV6-5; the D is unclear. Between the trimmed V and J ends, which lost 5 bases and 7 bases, there was a span of 20 bases. The CDR3 totals 15 residues. Per germline, CDR1 MNHEY and CDR2 SVGAGI. CDR3 region: CASSIQTSAGSGYTF. CDR3 in DNA: TGTGCCAGCAGTATTCAGACCAGCGCGGGGAGTGGCTACACCTTC.

J is TRBJ1-4 and V is TRBV19; a possible D gene is TRBD1 (6 bases). Germline values: CDR1 LNHDA, CDR2 SQIVND (reference sequence). The CDR3 covers 15 residues. Trimming left V 5 bases short and J 6 bases short, with 16 bases between. This CDR3 is CASSEVGATDEKLFF. Here the CDR3 DNA reads TGTGCCAGTAGTGAAGTGGGGGCAACGGATGAAAAACTGTTTTTT. Based on the CDR3 plus reference TRBV19 and TRBJ1-4, the full variable domain is DGGITQSPKYLFRKEGQNVTLSCEQNLNHDAMYWYRQDPGQGLRLIYYSQIVNDFQKGDIAEGYSVSREKKESFPLTVTSAQKNPTAFYLCASSEVGATDEKLFFGSGTQLSVL.

V is TRBV6-5 and J is TRBJ1-1; D is unclear. CDR3 size: 13 residues. V lost 6 bases and J lost 0, with 8 bases in between. CDR1 is MNHEY and CDR2 is SVGAGI in the germline V gene. Here the CDR3 DNA reads TGTGCCAGCAGACCTCAGCTGAACACTGAAGCTTTCTTT. Its translation is CASRPQLNTEAFF.

The chain uses TRBV11-2 and TRBJ2-1; the match to TRBD2 covers 7 bases. The CDR3 length is 14 residues. Germline loops: CDR1 SGHAT, CDR2 FQNNGV. V lost 1 base and J lost 3; bases outside the gene matches: 0. DNA for the CDR3: TGTGCCAGCAGCTTAGGCGGGAGCTACAATGAGCAGTTCTTC. Amino acids: CASSLGGSYNEQFF.

The J gene is TRBJ2-7, the V gene TRBV6-5, with TRBD2 matching 10 bases. Germline CDR1 is MNHEY and CDR2 is SVGAGI. V lost 5 bases and J lost 6; bases outside the gene matches: 10. The CDR3 has 15 amino acids. CDR3 sequence: CASSTGLAGVGEQYF. The CDR3 DNA is TGTGCCAGCAGTACGGGGCTAGCGGGAGTAGGCGAGCAGTACTTC.

This clone was observed a handful of times. The V and J genes are TRBV6-4 and TRBJ2-1; D call uncertain. The V and J ends lost 0 bases and 8 bases respectively, with 8 bases between them. The CDR3 totals 13 residues. Germline values: CDR1 MRHNA, CDR2 SNTAGT. The CDR3: CASSDSQTDEQFF. The CDR3 DNA reads as TGTGCCAGCAGTGACTCTCAAACGGATGAGCAGTTCTTC.

The rearrangement links TRBV7-3 to TRBJ1-1; perhaps TRBD1 as D (6 bases). V was pared by 3 bases and J by 1 base, with 9 bases between. The CDR3 sequence is 14 residues long. From germline, CDR1 is SGHTA and CDR2 FQGTGA. DNA for the CDR3: TGTGCCAGCAGCTTGGGACATTCGAACACTGAAGCTTTCTTT. As protein: CASSLGHSNTEAFF.